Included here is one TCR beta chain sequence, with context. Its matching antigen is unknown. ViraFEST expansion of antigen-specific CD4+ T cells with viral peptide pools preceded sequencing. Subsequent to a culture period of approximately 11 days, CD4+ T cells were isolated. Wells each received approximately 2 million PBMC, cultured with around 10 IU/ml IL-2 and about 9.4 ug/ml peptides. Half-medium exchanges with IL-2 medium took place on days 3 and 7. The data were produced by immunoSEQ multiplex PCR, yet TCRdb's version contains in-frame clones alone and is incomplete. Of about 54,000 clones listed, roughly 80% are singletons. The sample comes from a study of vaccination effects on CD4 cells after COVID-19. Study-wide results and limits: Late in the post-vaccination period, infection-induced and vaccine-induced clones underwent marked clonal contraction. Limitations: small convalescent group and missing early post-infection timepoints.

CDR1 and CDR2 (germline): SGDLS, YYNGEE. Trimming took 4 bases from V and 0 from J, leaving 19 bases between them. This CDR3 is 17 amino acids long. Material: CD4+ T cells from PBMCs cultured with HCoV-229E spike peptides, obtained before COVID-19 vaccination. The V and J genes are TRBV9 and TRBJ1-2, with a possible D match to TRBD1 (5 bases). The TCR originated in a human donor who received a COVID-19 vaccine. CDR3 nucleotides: TGTGCCAGCAGCACGGGGACTGATAAAAACGCTAACTATGGCTACACCTTC. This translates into CASSTGTDKNANYGYTF.